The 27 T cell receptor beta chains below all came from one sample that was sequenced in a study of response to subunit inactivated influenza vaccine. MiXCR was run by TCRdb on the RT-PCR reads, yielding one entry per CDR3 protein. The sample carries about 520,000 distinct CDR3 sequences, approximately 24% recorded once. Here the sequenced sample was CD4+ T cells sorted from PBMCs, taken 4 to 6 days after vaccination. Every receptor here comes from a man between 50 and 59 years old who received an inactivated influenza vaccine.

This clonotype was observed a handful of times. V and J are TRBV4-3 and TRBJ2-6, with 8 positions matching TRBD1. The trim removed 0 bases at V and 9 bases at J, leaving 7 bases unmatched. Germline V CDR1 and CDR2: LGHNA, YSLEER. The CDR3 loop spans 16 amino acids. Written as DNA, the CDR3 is TGCGCCAGCAGCCAAGACCCGGGACAGGTTCTCAACGTCCTGACTTTC. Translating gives CASSQDPGQVLNVLTF.

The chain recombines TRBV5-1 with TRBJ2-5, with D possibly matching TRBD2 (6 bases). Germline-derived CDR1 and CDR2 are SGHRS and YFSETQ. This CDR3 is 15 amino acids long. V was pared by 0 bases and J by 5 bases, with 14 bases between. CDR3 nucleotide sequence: TGCGCCAGCAGCTTGGCGGGACTCTTTGAGGAGACCCAGTACTTC. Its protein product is CASSLAGLFEETQYF.

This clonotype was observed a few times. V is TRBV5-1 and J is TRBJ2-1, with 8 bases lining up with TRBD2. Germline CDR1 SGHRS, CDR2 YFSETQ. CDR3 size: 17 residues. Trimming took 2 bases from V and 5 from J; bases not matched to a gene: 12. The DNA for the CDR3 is TGCGCCAGCAGCTTAACTACTAGCGGAAGAGGGGACAATGAGCAGTTCTTC. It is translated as CASSLTTSGRGDNEQFF.

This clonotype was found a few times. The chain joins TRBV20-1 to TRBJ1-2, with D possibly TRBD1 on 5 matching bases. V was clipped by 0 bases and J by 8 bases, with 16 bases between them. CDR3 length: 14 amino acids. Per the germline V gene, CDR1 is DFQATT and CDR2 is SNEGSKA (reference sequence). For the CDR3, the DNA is TGCAGTGCTAGAGAGTTAGGCAGGGCGCAGGGCTACACCTTC. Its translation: CSARELGRAQGYTF.

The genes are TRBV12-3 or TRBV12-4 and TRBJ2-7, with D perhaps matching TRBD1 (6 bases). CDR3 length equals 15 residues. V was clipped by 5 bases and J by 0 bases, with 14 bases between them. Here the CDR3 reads CASSHDRTLSYEQYF. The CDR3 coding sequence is TGTGCCAGCAGTCACGACAGGACCCTCTCCTACGAGCAGTACTTC.

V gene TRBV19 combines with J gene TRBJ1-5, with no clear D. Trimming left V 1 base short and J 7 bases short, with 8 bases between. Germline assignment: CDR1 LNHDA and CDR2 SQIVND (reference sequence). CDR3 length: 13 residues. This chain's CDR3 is CASSIAGTQPQHF. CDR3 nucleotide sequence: TGTGCCAGTAGTATAGCGGGAACCCAGCCCCAGCATTTT.

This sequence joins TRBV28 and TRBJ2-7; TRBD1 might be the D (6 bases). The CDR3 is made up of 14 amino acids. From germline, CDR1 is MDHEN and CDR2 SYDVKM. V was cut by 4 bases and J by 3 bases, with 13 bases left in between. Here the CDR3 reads CASSSLGQNYEQYF. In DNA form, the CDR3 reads TGTGCCAGCAGTTCCCTTGGACAGAACTACGAGCAGTACTTC.

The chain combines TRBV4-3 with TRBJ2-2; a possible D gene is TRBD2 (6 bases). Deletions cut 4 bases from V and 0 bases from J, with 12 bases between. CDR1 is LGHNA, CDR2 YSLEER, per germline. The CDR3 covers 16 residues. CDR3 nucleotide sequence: TGCGCCAGCAGCCTGAACAGCGGGTCGAACACCGGGGAGCTGTTTTTT. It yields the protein CASSLNSGSNTGELFF.

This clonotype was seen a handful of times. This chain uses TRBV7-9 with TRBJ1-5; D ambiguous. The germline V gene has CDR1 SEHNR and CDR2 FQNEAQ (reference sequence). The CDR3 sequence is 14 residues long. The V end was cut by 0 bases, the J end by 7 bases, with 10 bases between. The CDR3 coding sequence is TGTGCCAGCAGCTTAGCAGGGTCGGAGCAGCCCCAGCATTTT. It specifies CASSLAGSEQPQHF.

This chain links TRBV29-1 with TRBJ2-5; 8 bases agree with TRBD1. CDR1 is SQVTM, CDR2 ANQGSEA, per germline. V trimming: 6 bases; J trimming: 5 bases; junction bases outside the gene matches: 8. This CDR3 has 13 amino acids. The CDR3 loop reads CSVGRGQGETQYF. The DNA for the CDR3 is TGCAGCGTCGGCAGGGGGCAGGGGGAGACCCAGTACTTC.

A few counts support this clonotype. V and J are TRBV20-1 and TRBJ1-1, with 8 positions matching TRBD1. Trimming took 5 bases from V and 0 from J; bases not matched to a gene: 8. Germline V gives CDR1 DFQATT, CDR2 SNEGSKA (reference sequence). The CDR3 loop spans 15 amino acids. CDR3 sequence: CSASGTGNMNTEAFF. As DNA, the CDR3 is TGCAGTGCTTCCGGGACAGGCAACATGAACACTGAAGCTTTCTTT.

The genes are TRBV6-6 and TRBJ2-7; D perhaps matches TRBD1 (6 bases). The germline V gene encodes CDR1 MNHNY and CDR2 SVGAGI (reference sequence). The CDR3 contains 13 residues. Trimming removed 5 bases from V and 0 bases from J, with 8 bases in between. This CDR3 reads CASSMDSSYEQYF. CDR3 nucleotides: TGTGCCAGCAGTATGGACAGCTCCTACGAGCAGTACTTC.

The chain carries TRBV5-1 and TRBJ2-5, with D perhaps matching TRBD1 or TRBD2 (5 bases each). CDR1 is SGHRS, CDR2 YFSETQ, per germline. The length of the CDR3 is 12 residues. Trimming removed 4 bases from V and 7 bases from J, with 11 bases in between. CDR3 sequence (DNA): TGCGCCAGCAGCGGGGGTTCTGGGACCCAGTACTTC. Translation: CASSGGSGTQYF.

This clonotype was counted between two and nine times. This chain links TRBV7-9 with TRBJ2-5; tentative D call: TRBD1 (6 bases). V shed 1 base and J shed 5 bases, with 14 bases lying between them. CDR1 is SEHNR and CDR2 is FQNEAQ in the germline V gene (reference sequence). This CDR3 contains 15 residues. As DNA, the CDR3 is TGTGCCAGCAGCTTAGAAGGGACAAGCTGGGAGACCCAGTACTTC. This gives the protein CASSLEGTSWETQYF.

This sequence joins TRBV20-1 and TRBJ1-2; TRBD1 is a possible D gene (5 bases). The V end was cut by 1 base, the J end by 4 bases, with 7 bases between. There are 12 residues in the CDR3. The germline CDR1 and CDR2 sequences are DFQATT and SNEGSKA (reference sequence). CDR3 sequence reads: CSARGQGYGYTF. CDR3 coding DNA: TGCAGTGCTAGAGGCCAGGGCTATGGCTACACCTTC.

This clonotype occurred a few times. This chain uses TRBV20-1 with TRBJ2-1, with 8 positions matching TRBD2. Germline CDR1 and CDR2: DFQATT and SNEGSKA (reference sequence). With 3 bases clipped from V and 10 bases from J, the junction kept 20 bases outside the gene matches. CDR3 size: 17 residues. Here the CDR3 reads CSASHGGREGRRSEQFF. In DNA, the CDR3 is TGCAGTGCTAGCCACGGGGGCCGGGAGGGCCGTAGATCCGAGCAGTTCTTC.

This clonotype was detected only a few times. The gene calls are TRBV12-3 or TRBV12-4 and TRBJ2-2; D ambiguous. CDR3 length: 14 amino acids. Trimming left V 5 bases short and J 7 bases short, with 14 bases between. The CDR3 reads CASSPPGWGGELFF. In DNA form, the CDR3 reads TGTGCCAGCAGTCCCCCCGGCTGGGGCGGGGAGCTGTTTTTT.

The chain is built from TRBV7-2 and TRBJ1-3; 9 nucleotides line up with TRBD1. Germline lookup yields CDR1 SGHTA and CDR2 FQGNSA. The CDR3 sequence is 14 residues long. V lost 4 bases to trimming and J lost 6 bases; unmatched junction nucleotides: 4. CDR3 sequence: CASSSGQGSNTIYF. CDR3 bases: TGTGCCAGCAGCTCAGGACAGGGGTCAAACACCATATATTTT.

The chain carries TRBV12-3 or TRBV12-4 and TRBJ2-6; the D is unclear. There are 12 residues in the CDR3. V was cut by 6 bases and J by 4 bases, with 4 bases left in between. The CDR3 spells CASRRGANVLTF. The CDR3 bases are TGTGCCAGCAGAAGGGGGGCCAACGTCCTGACTTTC.

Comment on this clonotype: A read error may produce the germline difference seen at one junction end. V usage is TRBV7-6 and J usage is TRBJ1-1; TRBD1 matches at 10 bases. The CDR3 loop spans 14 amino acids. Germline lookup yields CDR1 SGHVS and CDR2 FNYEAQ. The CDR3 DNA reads TGTGCCAGCAGCCCCCCGGGGACAGGGGTTGAAGCGTTCTTT. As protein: CASSPPGTGVEAFF.

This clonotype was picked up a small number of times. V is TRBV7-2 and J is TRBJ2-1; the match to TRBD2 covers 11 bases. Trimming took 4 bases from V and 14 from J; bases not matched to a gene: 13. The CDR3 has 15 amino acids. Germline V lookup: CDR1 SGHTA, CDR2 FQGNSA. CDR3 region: CASSWDLAGGIREFF. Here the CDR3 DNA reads TGTGCCAGCAGCTGGGACCTAGCGGGAGGTATTCGTGAGTTCTTC. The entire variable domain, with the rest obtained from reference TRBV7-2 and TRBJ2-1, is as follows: GAGVSQSPSNKVTEKGKDVELRCDPISGHTALYWYRQSLGQGLEFLIYFQGNSAPDKSGLPSDRFSAERTGGSVSTLTIQRTQQEDSAVYLCASSWDLAGGIREFFGPGTRLTVL.

CDR3 nucleotides: TGCGCCAGCAGCTTGGTCGGTCGGGTGGCGGAAAAACTGTTTTTT. Amino acids: CASSLVGRVAEKLFF. This chain uses TRBV5-1 with TRBJ1-4; no clear D. CDR3 size: 15 residues. V was pared by 0 bases and J by 8 bases, with 14 bases between. Germline lookup yields CDR1 SGHRS and CDR2 YFSETQ. Full variable domain (outside the CDR3, taken from reference TRBV5-1 and TRBJ1-4): KAGVTQTPRYLIKTRGQQVTLSCSPISGHRSVSWYQQTPGQGLQFLFEYFSETQRNKGNFPGRFSGRQFSNSRSEMNVSTLELGDSALYLCASSLVGRVAEKLFFGSGTQLSVL.

This chain's CDR3 is CATSKGEGGEKLFF. CDR3 sequence (DNA): TGTGCCACCAGCAAAGGAGAGGGAGGCGAAAAACTGTTTTTT. The J gene is TRBJ1-4, the V gene TRBV15; no reliable D call. The V end was cut by 4 bases, the J end by 8 bases, with 14 bases between. The CDR3 has 14 amino acids. The germline V gene encodes CDR1 LNHNV and CDR2 YYDKDF (reference sequence). Full variable domain (remainder filled in from reference TRBV15 and TRBJ1-4): DAMVIQNPRYQVTQFGKPVTLSCSQTLNHNVMYWYQQKSSQAPKLLFHYYDKDFNNEADTPDNFQSRRPNTSFCFLDIRSPGLGDTAMYLCATSKGEGGEKLFFGSGTQLSVL.

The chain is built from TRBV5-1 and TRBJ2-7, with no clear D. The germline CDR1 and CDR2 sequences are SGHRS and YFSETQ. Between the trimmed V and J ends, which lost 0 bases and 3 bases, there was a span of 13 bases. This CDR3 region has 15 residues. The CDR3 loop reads CASSLVSAPNYEQYF. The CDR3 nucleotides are TGCGCCAGCAGCTTGGTTTCAGCCCCAAACTACGAGCAGTACTTC. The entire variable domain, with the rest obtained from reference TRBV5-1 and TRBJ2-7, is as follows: KAGVTQTPRYLIKTRGQQVTLSCSPISGHRSVSWYQQTPGQGLQFLFEYFSETQRNKGNFPGRFSGRQFSNSRSEMNVSTLELGDSALYLCASSLVSAPNYEQYFGPGTRLTVT.

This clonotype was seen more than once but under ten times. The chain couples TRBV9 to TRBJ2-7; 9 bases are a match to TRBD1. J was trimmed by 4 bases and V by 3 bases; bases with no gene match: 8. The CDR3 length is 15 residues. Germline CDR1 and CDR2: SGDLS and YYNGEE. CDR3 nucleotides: TGTGCCAGCAGCGCCCTCGGGACAGGGAATTACGAGCAGTACTTC. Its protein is CASSALGTGNYEQYF.

The CDR3 bases are TGTGCCAGCAGACCCCGGTGGGCCACCGGGGAGCTGTTTTTT. Amino acid sequence: CASRPRWATGELFF. This chain joins TRBV12-3 or TRBV12-4 and TRBJ2-2; D is unresolved. Trimming shortened V by 6 bases and J by 4 bases, and 12 bases separated the two germline ends. The CDR3 consists of 14 residues.

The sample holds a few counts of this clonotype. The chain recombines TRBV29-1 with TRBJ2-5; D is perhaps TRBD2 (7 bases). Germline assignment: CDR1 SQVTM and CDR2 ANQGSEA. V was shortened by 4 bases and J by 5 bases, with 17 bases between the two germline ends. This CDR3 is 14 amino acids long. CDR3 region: CSVVISGGLETQYF. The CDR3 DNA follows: TGCAGCGTTGTCATCTCGGGGGGCCTGGAGACCCAGTACTTC. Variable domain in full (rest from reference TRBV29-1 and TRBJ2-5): SAVISQKPSRDICQRGTSLTIQCQVDSQVTMMFWYRQQPGQSLTLIATANQGSEATYESGFVIDKFPISRPNLTFSTLTVSNMSPEDSSIYLCSVVISGGLETQYFGPGTRLLVL.